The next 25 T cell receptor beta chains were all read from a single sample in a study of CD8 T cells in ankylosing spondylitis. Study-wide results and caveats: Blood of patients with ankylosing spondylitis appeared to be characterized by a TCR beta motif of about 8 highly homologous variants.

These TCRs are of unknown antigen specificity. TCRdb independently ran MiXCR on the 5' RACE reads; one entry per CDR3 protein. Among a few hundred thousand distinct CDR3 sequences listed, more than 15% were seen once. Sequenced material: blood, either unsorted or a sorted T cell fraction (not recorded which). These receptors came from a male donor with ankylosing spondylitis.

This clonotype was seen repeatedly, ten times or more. Here the CDR3 reads CASSLQGGYEQYF. CDR3 in DNA: TGTGCCAGCAGTTTGCAGGGGGGCTACGAGCAGTACTTC. This chain connects TRBV12-3 or TRBV12-4 to TRBJ2-7; perhaps TRBD1 as D (7 bases). V lost 3 bases, J lost 3 bases, and 9 bases lay in between. The CDR3 totals 13 residues.

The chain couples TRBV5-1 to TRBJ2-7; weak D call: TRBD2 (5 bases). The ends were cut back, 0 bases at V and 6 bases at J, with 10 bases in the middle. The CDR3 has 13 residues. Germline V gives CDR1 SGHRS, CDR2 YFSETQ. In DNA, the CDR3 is TGCGCCAGCAGCTTGGCCGAGGGTACCGAGCAGTACTTC. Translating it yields CASSLAEGTEQYF.

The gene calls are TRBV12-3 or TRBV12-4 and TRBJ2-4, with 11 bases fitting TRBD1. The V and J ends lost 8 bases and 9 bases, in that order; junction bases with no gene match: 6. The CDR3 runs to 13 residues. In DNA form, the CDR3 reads TGTGCCAGCCATCTCGGGACAGGGGGCATTCAGTACTTC. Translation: CASHLGTGGIQYF.

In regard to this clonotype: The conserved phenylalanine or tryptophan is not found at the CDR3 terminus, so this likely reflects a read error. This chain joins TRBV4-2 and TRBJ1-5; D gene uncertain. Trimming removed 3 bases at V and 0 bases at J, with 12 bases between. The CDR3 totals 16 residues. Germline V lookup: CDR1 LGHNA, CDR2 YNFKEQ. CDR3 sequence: CASSQRHGSSNQPQHC. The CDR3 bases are TGTGCCAGCAGCCAGAGGCACGGGAGTAGCAATCAGCCCCAGCATTGT.

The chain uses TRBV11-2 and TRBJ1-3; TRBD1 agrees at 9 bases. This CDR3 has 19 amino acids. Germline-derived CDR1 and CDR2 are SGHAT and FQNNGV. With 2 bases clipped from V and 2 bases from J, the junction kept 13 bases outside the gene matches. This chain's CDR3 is CASSLRGQGYSLAGNTIYF. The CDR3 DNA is TGTGCCAGCAGCTTAAGGGGACAGGGTTATTCCTTGGCTGGAAACACCATATATTTT.

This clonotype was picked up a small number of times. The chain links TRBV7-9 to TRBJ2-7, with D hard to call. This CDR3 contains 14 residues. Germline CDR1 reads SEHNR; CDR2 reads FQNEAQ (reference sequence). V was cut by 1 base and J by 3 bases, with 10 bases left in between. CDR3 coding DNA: TGTGCCAGCAGCTTAGGTGATACAAACTACGAGCAGTACTTC. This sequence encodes CASSLGDTNYEQYF. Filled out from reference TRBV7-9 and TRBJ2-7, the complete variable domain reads DTGVSQNPRHKITKRGQNVTFRCDPISEHNRLYWYRQTLGQGPEFLTYFQNEAQLEKSRLLSDRFSAERPKGSFSTLEIQRTEQGDSAMYLCASSLGDTNYEQYFGPGTRLTVT.

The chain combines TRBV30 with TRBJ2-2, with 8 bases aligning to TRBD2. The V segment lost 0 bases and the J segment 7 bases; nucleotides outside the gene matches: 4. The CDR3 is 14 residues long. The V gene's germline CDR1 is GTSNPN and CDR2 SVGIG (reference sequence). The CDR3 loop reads CAWSVVRGGGELFF. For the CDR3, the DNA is TGTGCCTGGAGTGTAGTTCGGGGGGGCGGGGAGCTGTTTTTT. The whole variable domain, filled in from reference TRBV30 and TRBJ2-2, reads SQTIHQWPATLVQPVGSPLSLECTVEGTSNPNLYWYRQAAGRGLQLLFYSVGIGQISSEVPQNLSASRPQDRQFILSSKKLLLSDSGFYLCAWSVVRGGGELFFGEGSRLTVL.

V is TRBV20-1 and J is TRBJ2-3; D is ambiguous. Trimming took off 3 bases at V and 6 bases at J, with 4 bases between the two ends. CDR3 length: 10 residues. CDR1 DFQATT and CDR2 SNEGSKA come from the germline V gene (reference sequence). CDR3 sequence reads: CSARGDTQYF. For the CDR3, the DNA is TGCAGTGCTAGGGGGGATACGCAGTATTTT.

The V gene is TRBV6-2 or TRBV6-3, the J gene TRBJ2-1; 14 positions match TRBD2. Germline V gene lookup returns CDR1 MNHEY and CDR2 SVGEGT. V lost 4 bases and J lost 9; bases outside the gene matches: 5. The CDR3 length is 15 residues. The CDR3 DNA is TGTGCCAGCAGTTCCTCGGGACTAGCGGGAGTTGAGCAGTTCTTC. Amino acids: CASSSSGLAGVEQFF.

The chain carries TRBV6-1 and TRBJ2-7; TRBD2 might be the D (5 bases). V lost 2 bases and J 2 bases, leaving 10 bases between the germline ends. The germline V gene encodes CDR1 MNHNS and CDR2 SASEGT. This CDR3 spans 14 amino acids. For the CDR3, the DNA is TGTGCCAGCAGTGAACTAGCTGTTCCCTACGAGCAGTACTTC. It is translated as CASSELAVPYEQYF.

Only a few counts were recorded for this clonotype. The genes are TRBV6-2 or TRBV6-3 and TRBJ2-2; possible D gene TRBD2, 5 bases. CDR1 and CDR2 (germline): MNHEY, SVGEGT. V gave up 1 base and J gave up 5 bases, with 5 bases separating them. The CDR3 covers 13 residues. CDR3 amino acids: CASSYLATGELFF. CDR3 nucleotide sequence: TGTGCCAGCAGTTACTTAGCGACCGGGGAGCTGTTTTTT.

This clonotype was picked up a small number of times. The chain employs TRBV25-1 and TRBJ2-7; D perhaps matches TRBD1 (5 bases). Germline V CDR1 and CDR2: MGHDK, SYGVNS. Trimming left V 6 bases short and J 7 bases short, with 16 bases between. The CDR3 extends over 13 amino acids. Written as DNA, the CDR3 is TGTGCCAGCAGAAGAGCGTCAGGGCTAGAGCAGTACTTC. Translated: CASRRASGLEQYF.

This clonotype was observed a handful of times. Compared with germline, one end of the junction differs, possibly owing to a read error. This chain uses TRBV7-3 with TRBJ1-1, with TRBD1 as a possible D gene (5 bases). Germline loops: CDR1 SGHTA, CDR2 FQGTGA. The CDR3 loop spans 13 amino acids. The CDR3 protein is CASSLKSGTDAFF. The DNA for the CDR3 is TGTGCCAGCAGCTTAAAGTCAGGGACTGACGCTTTCTTT.

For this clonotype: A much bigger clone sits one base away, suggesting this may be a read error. The chain's CDR3 is CASSTRDSLFGYTF. CDR3 nucleotide sequence: TGTGCCAGCAGCACTAGGGACAGCCTCTTTGGCTACACCTTC. The J gene is TRBJ1-2, the V gene TRBV9; 7 bases align to TRBD1. Losses at the gene ends were 4 bases for V and 7 bases for J; bases not matched to a gene: 10. The germline V gene encodes CDR1 SGDLS and CDR2 YYNGEE. The CDR3 loop spans 14 amino acids. The full variable domain, rest sourced from reference TRBV9 and TRBJ1-2, is DSGVTQTPKHLITATGQRVTLRCSPRSGDLSVYWYQQSLDQGLQFLIQYYNGEERAKGNILERFSAQQFPDLHSELNLSSLELGDSALYFCASSTRDSLFGYTFGSGTRLTVV.

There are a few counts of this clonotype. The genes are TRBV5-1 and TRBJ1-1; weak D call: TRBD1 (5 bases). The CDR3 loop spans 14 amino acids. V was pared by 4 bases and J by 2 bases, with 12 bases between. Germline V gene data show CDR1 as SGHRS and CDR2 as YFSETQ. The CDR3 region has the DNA TGCGCCAGCAGCCGGGGTGGGGGTAACACTGAAGCTTTCTTT. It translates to CASSRGGGNTEAFF.

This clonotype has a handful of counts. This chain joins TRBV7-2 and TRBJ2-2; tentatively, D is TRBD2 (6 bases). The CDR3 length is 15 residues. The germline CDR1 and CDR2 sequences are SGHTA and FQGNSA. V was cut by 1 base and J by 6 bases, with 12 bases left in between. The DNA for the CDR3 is TGTGCCAGCAGCTTAGAGGTCGGGAGTGCCGGGGAGCTGTTTTTT. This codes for CASSLEVGSAGELFF.

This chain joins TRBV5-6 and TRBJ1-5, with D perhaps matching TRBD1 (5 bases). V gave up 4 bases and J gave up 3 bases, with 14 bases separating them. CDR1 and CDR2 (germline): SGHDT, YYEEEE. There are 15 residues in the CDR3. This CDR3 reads CASSILGLPNQPQHF. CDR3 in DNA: TGTGCCAGCAGCATACTGGGACTTCCCAATCAGCCCCAGCATTTT.

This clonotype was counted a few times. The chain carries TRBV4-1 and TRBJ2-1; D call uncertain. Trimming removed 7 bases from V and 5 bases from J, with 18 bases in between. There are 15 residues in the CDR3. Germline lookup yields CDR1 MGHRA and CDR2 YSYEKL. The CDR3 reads CASTPQVGHNNEQFF. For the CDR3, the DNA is TGCGCCAGCACCCCCCAGGTAGGCCACAACAATGAGCAGTTCTTC.

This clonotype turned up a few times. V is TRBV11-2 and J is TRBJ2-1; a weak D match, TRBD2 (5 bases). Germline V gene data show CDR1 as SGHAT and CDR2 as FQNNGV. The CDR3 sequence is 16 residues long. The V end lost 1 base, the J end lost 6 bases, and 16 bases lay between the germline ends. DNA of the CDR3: TGTGCCAGCAGCTTAGGGCTCCCCACTAGAAGCAATGAGCAGTTCTTC. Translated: CASSLGLPTRSNEQFF. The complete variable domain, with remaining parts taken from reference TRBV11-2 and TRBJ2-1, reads EAGVAQSPRYKIIEKRQSVAFWCNPISGHATLYWYQQILGQGPKLLIQFQNNGVVDDSQLPKDRFSAERLKGVDSTLKIQPAKLEDSAVYLCASSLGLPTRSNEQFFGPGTRLTVL.

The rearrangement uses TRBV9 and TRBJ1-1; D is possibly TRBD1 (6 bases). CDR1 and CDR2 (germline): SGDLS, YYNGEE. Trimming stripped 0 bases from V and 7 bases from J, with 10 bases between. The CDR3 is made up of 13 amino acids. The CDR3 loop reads CASSVGTESEAFF. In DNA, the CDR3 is TGTGCCAGCAGCGTAGGGACAGAGAGTGAAGCTTTCTTT.

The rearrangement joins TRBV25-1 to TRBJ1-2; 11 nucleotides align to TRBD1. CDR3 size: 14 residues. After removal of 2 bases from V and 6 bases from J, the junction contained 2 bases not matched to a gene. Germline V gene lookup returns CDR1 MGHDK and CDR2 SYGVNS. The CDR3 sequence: CASSEPDRGHGYTF. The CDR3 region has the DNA TGTGCCAGCAGTGAACCGGACAGGGGGCATGGCTACACCTTC.

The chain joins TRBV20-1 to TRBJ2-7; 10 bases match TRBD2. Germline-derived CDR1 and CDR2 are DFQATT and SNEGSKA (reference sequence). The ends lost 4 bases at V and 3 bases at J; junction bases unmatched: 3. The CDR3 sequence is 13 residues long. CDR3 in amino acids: CSAIAGGGYEQYF. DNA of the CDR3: TGCAGTGCTATAGCGGGAGGTGGCTACGAGCAGTACTTC.

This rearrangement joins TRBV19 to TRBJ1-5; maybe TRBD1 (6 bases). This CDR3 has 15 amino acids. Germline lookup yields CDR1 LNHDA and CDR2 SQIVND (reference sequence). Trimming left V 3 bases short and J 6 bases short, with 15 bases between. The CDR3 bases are TGTGCCAGTAGTATTTCGAGCAGGGGCGGTCAGCCCCAGCATTTT. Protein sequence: CASSISSRGGQPQHF.

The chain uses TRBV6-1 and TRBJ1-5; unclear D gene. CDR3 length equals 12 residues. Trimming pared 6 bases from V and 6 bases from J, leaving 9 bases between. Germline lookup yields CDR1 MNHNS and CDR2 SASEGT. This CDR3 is CASRESIQPQHF. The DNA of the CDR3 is TGTGCCAGCAGGGAAAGTATTCAGCCCCAGCATTTT.

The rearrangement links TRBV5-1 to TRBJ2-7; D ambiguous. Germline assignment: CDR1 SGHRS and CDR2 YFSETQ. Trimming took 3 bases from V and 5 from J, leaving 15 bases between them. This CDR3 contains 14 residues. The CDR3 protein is CASSWIVVDDEQYF. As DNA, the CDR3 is TGCGCCAGCAGCTGGATAGTAGTAGACGACGAGCAGTACTTC.